This TCR beta chain originates from a study of T cell responses to AZD1222 COVID-19 vaccine. Study conclusions and caveats: Clonal diversity may have been underestimated in mostly white British donors. Among AZD1222 vaccinees, only five or six were seropositive at baseline.

This CDR3 is 14 amino acids long. Germline V gene sequence: CDR1 SNHLY, CDR2 FYNNEI. With 7 bases removed from V and 0 bases from J, the gap between germline ends came to 10 bases. This clone was seen once. Its antigen is not identified. Libraries were prepared by immunoSEQ multiplex PCR; TCRdb keeps only in-frame clonotypes and omits some of them. The table shows hundreds of thousands of clones, with 90% to 95% occurring only once. The chain has TRBV2 and TRBJ1-5; D is undetermined. The receptor was isolated from an adult in good health. Sequencing was performed on peripheral blood, taken on day 0 of MenACWY control vaccination. CDR3 sequence: CASTGPYSNQPQHF. The CDR3 DNA follows: TGTGCCAGCACCGGACCTTATAGCAATCAGCCCCAGCATTTT.